The rows below give T cell receptor beta chains drawn from one sample of a study of shared clonotypes between healthy human individuals. This table comes from immunoSEQ multiplex PCR, and its TCRdb copy is limited to in-frame clones, with some not included. This table holds some 2.1 million clones, around 93% found once. The sample consisted of naive CD8+ T cells from PBMCs. The receptors were gathered from a man between 18 and 29 years old in good health. Some clones in this sample may be carry-over from other donors' samples. Each CDR3 is given with its conserved first and last residue. The D gene is left open where the match is weak. Size values are once, few and many counts, or a class for expanded clones, and some rows have none.

d_gene	v_gene	len	j_gene	abundance	CDR3nt	CDR3aa
.	TRBV19	14	TRBJ2-7	.	TGTGCCAGTAGTATCAGGGCGTCCACCTACGAGCAGTACTTC	CASSIRASTYEQYF
.	TRBV19	16	TRBJ2-1	.	TGTGCCAGTAGTATCCCCTGGGGGAGCGACTACAATGAGCAGTTCTTC	CASSIPWGSDYNEQFF
TRBD2	TRBV28	15	TRBJ2-1	.	TGTGCCAGCAGTTACCGGACTAGCGGGAGACATGAGCAGTTCTTC	CASSYRTSGRHEQFF
TRBD1	TRBV7-9	16	TRBJ1-1	.	TGTGCCAGCAGCTTAGACCTCAGGGGGCTGAACACTGAAGCTTTCTTT	CASSLDLRGLNTEAFF
.	TRBV14	12	TRBJ2-7	.	TGTGCCAGTTCTCTTGGGGGATACGAGCAGTACTTC	CASSLGGYEQYF
.	TRBV7-9	15	TRBJ1-1	.	TGTGCCAGCAGCTTAGCAGGGTACGTGAACACTGAAGCTTTCTTT	CASSLAGYVNTEAFF
.	TRBV14	14	TRBJ2-7	.	TGTGCCAGCAGCCAAGGTCGCAGGGACTACGAGCAGTACTTC	CASSQGRRDYEQYF
.	TRBV21-1	16	TRBJ1-5	.	TGTGCCAGCAGCAAAGCATGCAGGTATAGCAATCAGCCCCAGCATTTT	CASSKACRYSNQPQHF
TRBD1	TRBV7-9	15	TRBJ1-4	.	TGTGCCAGCAGCTTTGGACAGGACGGAGGTGAAAAACTGTTTTTT	CASSFGQDGGEKLFF
TRBD2	TRBV7-6	19	TRBJ2-1	.	TGTGCCAGCAGCCACGACCGGGGGACTAGCGGGAGGAACTACAATGAGCAGTTCTTC	CASSHDRGTSGRNYNEQFF
.	TRBV7-9	14	TRBJ2-5	.	TGTGCCAGCAGCTCCTCAGAGCCGTGGGAGACCCAGTACTTC	CASSSSEPWETQYF
.	TRBV5-1	15	TRBJ1-1	.	TGCGCCAGCAGCTTGGGTCTATCCCGCGCCACTGAAGCTTTCTTT	CASSLGLSRATEAFF
TRBD1	TRBV11-2	14	TRBJ1-2	.	TGTGCCAGCAGCCCCGACAGGGGGCCCTATGGCTACACCTTC	CASSPDRGPYGYTF
.	TRBV29-1	13	TRBJ1-1	.	TGCAGCGCCTTTTCCGAAGGGAGGACTGAAGCTTTCTTT	CSAFSEGRTEAFF
TRBD2	TRBV27	15	TRBJ2-7	.	TGTGCCAGCAGCCAGCTCTGGGGGAGGGCCTACGAGCAGTACTTC	CASSQLWGRAYEQYF
.	TRBV28	14	TRBJ1-1	.	TGTGCCAGCAGTTTGGGACTCGGCGTAACTGAAGCTTTCTTT	CASSLGLGVTEAFF
.	TRBV6-5	10	TRBJ2-7	.	TGTGCCAGCGGCCGTCACGAGCAGTACTTC	CASGRHEQYF
TRBD1	TRBV28	18	TRBJ1-5	once	TGTGCCAGCAGTGGGGACAGGGAGGCAGTATATAGCAATCAGCCCCAGCATTTT	CASSGDREAVYSNQPQHF